Below, one T cell receptor beta chain is given with its context. Its antigen is still unknown. The same CDR3 can be traced to other DNA sequences in this sample. These data are taken from a study of beta chain features in type 1 diabetes. Whole-study findings and limits: There was a moderate but significant shortening of TCRB CDR3s in all four CD4+ subsets of Type 1 diabetes patients. Whether HLA type influences TCRB rearrangement remained unresolved here. For cells with high TCR expression, cDNA sequencing could yield over-representation. Researchers reported that naive, central memory and Treg TCRB repertoires appeared more similar in patients than in healthy donors.

The V end was cut by 0 bases, the J end by 2 bases, with 5 bases between. This CDR3 has 13 amino acids. The germline V gene encodes CDR1 SGDLS and CDR2 YYNGEE. The isolated RNA, all of it, was reverse transcribed, so expressed TCRB transcripts were what got sequenced. TCRdb's table, derived via immunoSEQ multiplex PCR, lists solely in-frame clones and lacks some. The sample holds 300,000 or so clones, approximately 15% seen once. The chain employs TRBV9 and TRBJ1-1; D ambiguous. The sample was naive CD4+ T cells from blood. The receptor comes from a woman younger than 35 with type 1 diabetes. The CDR3 sequence: CASSVGRNTEAFF. As DNA, the CDR3 is TGTGCCAGCAGCGTAGGGAGAAACACTGAAGCTTTCTTT.